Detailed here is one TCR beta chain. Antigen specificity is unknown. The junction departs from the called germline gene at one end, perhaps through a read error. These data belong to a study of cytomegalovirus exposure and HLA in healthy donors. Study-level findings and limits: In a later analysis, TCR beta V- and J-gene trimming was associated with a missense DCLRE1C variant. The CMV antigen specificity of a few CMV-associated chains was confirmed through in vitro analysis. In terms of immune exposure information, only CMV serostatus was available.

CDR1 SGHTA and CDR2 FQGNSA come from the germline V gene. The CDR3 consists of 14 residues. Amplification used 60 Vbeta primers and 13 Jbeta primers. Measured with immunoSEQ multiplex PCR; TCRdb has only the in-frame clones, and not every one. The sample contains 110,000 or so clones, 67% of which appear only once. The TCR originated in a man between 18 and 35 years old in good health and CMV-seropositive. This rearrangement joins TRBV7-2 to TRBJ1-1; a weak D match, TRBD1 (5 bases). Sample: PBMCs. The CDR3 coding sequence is TGTGCCAGCAGCTCCTACCTTGAGACGGACAAAAGTGACTTT. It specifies CASSSYLETDKSDF.